This T cell receptor beta chain stems from a study of cytomegalovirus exposure and HLA in healthy donors. 60 Vbeta and 13 Jbeta primers were used in PCR. Assay: immunoSEQ multiplex PCR; the TCRdb copy retains only in-frame clones and omits some. The sample has some 110,000 clones, roughly 80% seen once. V was cut by 6 bases and J by 0 bases, with 17 bases left in between. Germline lookup yields CDR1 SQVTM and CDR2 ANQGSEA. The CDR3 sequence is 15 residues long. Study outcomes and limitations: A later analysis revealed that TCR association rates differed between HLA loci, peaking at DRB1 and bottoming out at HLA-C.

Comment on this clone: Its target is unknown.

The source is a man aged 25 to 40 in good health and CMV-seropositive. The sequencing input was PBMCs. V gene TRBV29-1 combines with J gene TRBJ1-1; TRBD1 is a possible D gene (6 bases). CDR3 bases: TGCAGCGTCGCTAGGGGGTGGGGTATGAACACTGAAGCTTTCTTT. Translation gives CSVARGWGMNTEAFF. The variable domain in full, completed from reference TRBV29-1 and TRBJ1-1, reads SAVISQKPSRDICQRGTSLTIQCQVDSQVTMMFWYRQQPGQSLTLIATANQGSEATYESGFVIDKFPISRPNLTFSTLTVSNMSPEDSSIYLCSVARGWGMNTEAFFGQGTRLTVV.